This TCR beta chain was retrieved from a study of graft-versus-host responses after intestinal transplantation. Germline V lookup: CDR1 MNHEY, CDR2 SVGAGI. The germline V and J ends were trimmed by 2 bases and 3 bases, with 8 bases remaining between them. The length of the CDR3 is 13 residues. Generated by immunoSEQ multiplex PCR, the TCRdb table keeps only in-frame clones and is missing some. Of about 15,000 clones in the sample, roughly 74% were seen once. Tissue from the graft was processed to free its intraepithelial and lamina propria lymphocytes. Specimen: ileum tissue, collected 14 days after transplant. The V call is TRBV6-5, the J call TRBJ2-7; D remains unclear. The receptor comes from a human patient who received an intestinal transplant, so some T cells may come from the graft donor. In DNA, the CDR3 is TGTGCCAGCAGTTACACCTACAGCTACGAGCAGTACTTC. Amino acid sequence: CASSYTYSYEQYF.